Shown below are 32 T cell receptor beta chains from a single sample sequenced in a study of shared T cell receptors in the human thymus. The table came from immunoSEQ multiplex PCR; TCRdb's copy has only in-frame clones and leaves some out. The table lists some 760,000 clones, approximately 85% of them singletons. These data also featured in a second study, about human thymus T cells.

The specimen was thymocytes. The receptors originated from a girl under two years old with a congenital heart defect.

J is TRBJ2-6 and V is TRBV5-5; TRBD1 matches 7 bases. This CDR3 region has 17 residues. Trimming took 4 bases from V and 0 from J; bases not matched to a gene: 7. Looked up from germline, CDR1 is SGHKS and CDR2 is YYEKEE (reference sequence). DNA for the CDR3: TGTGCCAGCAGCATAGGGACAGCCAGCTCTGGGGCCAACGTCCTGACTTTC. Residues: CASSIGTASSGANVLTF.

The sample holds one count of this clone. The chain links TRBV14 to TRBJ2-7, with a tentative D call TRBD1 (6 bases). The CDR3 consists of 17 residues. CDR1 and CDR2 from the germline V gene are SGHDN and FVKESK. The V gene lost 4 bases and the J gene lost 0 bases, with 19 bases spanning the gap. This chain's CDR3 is CASSPKFNGQSSYEQYF. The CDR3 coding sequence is TGTGCCAGCAGCCCTAAATTTAATGGACAGAGCTCCTACGAGCAGTACTTC.

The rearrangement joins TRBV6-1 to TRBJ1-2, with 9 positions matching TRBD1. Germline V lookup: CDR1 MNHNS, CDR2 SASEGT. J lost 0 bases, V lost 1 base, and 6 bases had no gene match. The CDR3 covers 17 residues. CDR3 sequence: CASSEESDRGANYGYTF. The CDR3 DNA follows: TGTGCCAGCAGTGAAGAATCGGACAGGGGAGCTAACTATGGCTACACCTTC.

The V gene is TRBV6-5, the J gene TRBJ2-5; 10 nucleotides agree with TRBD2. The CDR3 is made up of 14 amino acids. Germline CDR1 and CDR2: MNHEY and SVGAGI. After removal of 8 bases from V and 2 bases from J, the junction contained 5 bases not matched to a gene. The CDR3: CASVPLAGQETQYF. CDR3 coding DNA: TGTGCCAGCGTACCACTAGCGGGGCAAGAGACCCAGTACTTC.

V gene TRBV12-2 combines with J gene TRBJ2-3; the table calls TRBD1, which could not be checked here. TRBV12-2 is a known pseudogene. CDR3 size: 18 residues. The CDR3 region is CASRLGVWVAQVTDTQYF. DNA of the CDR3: TGTGCAAGTCGCTTAGGGGTCTGGGTTGCTCAGGTTACAGATACGCAGTATTTT.

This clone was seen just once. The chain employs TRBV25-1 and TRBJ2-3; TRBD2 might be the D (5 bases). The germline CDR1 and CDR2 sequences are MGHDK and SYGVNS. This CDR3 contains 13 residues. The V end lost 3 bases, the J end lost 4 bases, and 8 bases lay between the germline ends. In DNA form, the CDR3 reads TGTGCCAGCAGTGATATGGGAGCAGATACGCAGTATTTT. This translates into CASSDMGADTQYF. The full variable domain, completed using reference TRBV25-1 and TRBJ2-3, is EADIYQTPRYLVIGTGKKITLECSQTMGHDKMYWYQQDPGMELHLIHYSYGVNSTEKGDLSSESTVSRIRTEHFPLTLESARPSHTSQYLCASSDMGADTQYFGPGTRLTVL.

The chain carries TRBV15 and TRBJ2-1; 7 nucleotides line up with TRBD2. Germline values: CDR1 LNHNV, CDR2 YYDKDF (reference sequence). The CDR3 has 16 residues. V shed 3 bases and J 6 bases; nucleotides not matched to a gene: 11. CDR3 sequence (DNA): TGTGCCACCAGCAGGAAGGGGACTAACCCAGGCAATGAGCAGTTCTTC. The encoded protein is CATSRKGTNPGNEQFF.

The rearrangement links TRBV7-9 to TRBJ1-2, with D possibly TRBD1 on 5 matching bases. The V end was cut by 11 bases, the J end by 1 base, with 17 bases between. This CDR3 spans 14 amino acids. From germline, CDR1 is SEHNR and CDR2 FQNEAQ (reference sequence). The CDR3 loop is CALKGWKFNYGYTF. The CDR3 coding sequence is TGTGCCCTCAAGGGGTGGAAATTTAACTATGGCTACACCTTC. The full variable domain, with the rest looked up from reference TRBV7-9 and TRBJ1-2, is DTGVSQNPRHKITKRGQNVTFRCDPISEHNRLYWYRQTLGQGPEFLTYFQNEAQLEKSRLLSDRFSAERPKGSFSTLEIQRTEQGDSAMYLCALKGWKFNYGYTFGSGTRLTVV.

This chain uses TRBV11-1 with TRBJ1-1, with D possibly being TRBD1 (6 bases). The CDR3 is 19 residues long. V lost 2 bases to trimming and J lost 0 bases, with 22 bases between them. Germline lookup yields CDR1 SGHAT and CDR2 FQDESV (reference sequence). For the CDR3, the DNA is TGTGCCAGCAGCTTAAGGTCCAGGGGAAATTTGTCCATGAACACTGAAGCTTTCTTT. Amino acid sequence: CASSLRSRGNLSMNTEAFF.

CDR3: CASSPRTGGRSSDTEAFF. DNA for the CDR3: TGTGCCAGCAGCCCTCGGACAGGGGGCCGAAGTAGCGACACTGAAGCTTTCTTT. The rearrangement joins TRBV7-8 to TRBJ1-1, with 11 bases fitting TRBD1. This CDR3 spans 18 amino acids. Germline V gives CDR1 SGHVS, CDR2 FQNEAQ. Trimming took 5 bases from V and 3 from J; bases not matched to a gene: 14. The complete variable domain, with remaining parts taken from reference TRBV7-8 and TRBJ1-1, reads GAGVSQSPRYKVAKRGQDVALRCDPISGHVSLFWYQQALGQGPEFLTYFQNEAQLDKSGLPSDRFFAERPEGSVSTLKIQRTQQEDSAVYLCASSPRTGGRSSDTEAFFGQGTRLTVV.

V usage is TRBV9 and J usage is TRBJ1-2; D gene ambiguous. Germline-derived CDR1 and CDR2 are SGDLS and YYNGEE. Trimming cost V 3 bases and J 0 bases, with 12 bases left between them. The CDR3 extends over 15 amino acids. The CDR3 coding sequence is TGTGCCAGCAGCGAAGAACCAACTACTAACTATGGCTACACCTTC. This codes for CASSEEPTTNYGYTF.

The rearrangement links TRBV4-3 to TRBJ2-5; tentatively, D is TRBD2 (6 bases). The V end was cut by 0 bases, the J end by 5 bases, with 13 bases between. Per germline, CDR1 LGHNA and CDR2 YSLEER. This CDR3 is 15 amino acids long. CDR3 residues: CASSQEIREEETQYF. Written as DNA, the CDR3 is TGCGCCAGCAGCCAAGAGATCAGGGAGGAGGAGACCCAGTACTTC.

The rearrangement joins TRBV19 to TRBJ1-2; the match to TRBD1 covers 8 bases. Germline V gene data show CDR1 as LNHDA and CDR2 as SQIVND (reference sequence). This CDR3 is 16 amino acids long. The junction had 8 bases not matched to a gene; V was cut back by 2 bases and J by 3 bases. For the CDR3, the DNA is TGTGCCAGTAGTATATCGCAGGGGGCCCTTCACTATGGCTACACCTTC. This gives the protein CASSISQGALHYGYTF. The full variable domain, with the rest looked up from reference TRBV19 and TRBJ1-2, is DGGITQSPKYLFRKEGQNVTLSCEQNLNHDAMYWYRQDPGQGLRLIYYSQIVNDFQKGDIAEGYSVSREKKESFPLTVTSAQKNPTAFYLCASSISQGALHYGYTFGSGTRLTVV.

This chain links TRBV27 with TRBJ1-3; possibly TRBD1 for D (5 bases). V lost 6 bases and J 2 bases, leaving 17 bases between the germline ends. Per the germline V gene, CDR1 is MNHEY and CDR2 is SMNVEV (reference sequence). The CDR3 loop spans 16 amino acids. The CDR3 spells CASSSGTGTPGNTIYF. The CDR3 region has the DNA TGTGCCAGCAGCTCCGGGACTGGGACGCCTGGAAACACCATATATTTT.

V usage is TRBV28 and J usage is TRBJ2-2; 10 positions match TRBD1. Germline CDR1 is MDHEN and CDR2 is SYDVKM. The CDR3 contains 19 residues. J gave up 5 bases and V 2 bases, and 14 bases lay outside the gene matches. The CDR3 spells CASSLRPDRGLKRTGELFF. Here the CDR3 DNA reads TGTGCCAGCAGTTTACGTCCCGACAGGGGGCTGAAGCGGACCGGGGAGCTGTTTTTT.

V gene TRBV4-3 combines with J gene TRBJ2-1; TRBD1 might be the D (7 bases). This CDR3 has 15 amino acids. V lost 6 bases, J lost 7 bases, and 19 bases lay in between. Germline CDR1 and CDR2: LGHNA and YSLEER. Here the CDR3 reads CASRPRTGGGNEQFF. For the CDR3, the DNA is TGCGCCAGCAGACCACGGACAGGTGGAGGGAATGAGCAGTTCTTC.

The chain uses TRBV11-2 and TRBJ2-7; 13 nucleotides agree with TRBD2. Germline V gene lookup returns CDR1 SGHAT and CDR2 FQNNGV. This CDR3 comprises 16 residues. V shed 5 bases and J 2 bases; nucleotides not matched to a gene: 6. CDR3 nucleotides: TGTGCCAGCAGCCCCCGACTAGCGGGGGGTACCTACGAGCAGTACTTC. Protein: CASSPRLAGGTYEQYF.

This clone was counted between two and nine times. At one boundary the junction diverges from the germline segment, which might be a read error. The CDR3 DNA follows: TGCGCCAGCGGCCTTAACCTCTTC. Translation gives CASGLNLF. V is TRBV10-1 and J is TRBJ1-2; D gene ambiguous. Germline CDR1 reads WNHNN; CDR2 reads SYGVQD (reference sequence). The CDR3 length is 8 residues.

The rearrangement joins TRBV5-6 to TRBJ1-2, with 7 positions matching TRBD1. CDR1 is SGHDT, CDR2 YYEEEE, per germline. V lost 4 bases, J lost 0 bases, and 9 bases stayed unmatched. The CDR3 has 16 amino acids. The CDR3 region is CASSPGQKPSNYGYTF. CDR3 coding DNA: TGTGCCAGCAGCCCGGGACAGAAGCCCTCTAACTATGGCTACACCTTC.

The CDR3 here is CASSLEGEKRSYGYTF. The DNA for the CDR3 is TGTGCCAGCAGCTTAGAGGGGGAGAAACGGAGCTATGGCTACACCTTC. The chain recombines TRBV7-9 with TRBJ1-2; maybe TRBD1 (6 bases). The CDR3 length is 16 residues. V dropped 1 base and J dropped 4 bases, with 16 bases sitting between them. Germline V gene sequence: CDR1 SEHNR, CDR2 FQNEAQ (reference sequence).

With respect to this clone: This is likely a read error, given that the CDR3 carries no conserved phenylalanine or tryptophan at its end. CDR3 region: CASSLGAGIPYGYTL. As DNA, the CDR3 is TGTGCCAGCAGCTTAGGCGCAGGAATCCCCTATGGCTACACCCTC. The V and J genes are TRBV7-4 and TRBJ1-2; D gene unclear. The germline gives CDR1 SGHVT, CDR2 SQSDAQ. The V and J ends lost 1 base and 4 bases respectively, with 13 bases between them. This CDR3 spans 15 amino acids.

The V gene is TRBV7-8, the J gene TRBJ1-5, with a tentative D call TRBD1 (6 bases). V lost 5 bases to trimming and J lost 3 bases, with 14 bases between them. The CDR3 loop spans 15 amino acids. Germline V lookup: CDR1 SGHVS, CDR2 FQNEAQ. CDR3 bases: TGTGCCAGCAGCCAAGGGACAAGTTACAATCAGCCCCAGCATTTT. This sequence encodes CASSQGTSYNQPQHF.

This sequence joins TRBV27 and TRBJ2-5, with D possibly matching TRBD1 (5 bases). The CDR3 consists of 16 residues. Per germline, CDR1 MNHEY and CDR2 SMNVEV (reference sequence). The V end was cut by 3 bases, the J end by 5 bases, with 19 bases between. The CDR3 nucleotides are TGTGCCAGCAGTTTCGGTTACAATACAAAGGGGGAGACCCAGTACTTC. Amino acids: CASSFGYNTKGETQYF.

CDR3 nucleotide sequence: TGTGCCAGCAGTTACTCGACTCGCTATGGCTACACCTTC. Protein sequence: CASSYSTRYGYTF. The chain links TRBV6-5 to TRBJ1-2; D gene ambiguous. The CDR3 is 13 residues long. V was shortened by 0 bases and J by 4 bases, with 6 bases between the two germline ends. The germline gives CDR1 MNHEY, CDR2 SVGAGI.

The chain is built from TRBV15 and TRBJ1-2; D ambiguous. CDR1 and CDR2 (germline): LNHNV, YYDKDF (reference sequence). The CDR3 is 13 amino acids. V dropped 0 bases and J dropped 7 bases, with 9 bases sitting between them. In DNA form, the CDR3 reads TGTGCCACCAGCAGAGATCTGGGCCGTGGCTACACCTTC. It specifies CATSRDLGRGYTF. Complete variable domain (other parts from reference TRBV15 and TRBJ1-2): DAMVIQNPRYQVTQFGKPVTLSCSQTLNHNVMYWYQQKSSQAPKLLFHYYDKDFNNEADTPDNFQSRRPNTSFCFLDIRSPGLGDTAMYLCATSRDLGRGYTFGSGTRLTVV.

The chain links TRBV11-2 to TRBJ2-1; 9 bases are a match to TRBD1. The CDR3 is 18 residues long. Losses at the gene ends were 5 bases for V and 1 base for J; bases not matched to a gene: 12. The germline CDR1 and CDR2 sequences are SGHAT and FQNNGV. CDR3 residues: CASSRRDRGRVSYNEQFF. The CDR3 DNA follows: TGTGCCAGCAGCCGTCGTGACAGGGGGAGGGTATCCTACAATGAGCAGTTCTTC.

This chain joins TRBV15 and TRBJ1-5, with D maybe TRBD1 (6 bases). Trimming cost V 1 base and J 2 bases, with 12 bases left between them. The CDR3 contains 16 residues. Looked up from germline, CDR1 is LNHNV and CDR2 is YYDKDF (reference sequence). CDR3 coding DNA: TGTGCCACCAGCAGAGGTCAGGGGCTTGGCAATCAGCCCCAGCATTTT. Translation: CATSRGQGLGNQPQHF.

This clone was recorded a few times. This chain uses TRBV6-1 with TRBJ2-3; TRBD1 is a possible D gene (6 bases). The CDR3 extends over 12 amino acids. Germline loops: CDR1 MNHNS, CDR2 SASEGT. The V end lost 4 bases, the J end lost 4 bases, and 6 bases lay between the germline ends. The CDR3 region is CASSGGPDTQYF. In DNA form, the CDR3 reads TGTGCCAGCAGTGGGGGGCCAGATACGCAGTATTTT.

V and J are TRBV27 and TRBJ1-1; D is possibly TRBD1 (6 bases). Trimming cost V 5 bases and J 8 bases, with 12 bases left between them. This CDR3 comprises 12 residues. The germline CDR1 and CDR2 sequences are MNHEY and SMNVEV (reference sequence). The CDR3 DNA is TGTGCCAGCAGTACCAACAGGGAGGAAGCTTTCTTT. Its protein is CASSTNREEAFF.

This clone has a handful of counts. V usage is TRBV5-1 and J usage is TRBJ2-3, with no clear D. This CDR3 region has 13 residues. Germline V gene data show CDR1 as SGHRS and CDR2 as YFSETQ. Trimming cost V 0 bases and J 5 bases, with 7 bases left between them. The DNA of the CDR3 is TGCGCCAGCAGCTTGGGGGCCGAAGATACGCAGTATTTT. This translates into CASSLGAEDTQYF.

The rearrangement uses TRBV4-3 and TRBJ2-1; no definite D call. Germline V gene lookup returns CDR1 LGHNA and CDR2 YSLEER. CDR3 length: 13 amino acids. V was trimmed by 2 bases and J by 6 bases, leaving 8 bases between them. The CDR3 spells CASSQLWANEQFF. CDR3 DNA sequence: TGCGCCAGCAGCCAACTTTGGGCCAATGAGCAGTTCTTC.

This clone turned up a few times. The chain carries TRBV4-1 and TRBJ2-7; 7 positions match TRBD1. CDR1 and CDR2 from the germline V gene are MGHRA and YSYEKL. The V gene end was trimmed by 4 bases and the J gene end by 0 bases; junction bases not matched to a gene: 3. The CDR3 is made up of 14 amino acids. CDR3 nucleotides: TGCGCCAGCAGCCCCCGGGACAGCTCCTACGAGCAGTACTTC. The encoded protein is CASSPRDSSYEQYF.